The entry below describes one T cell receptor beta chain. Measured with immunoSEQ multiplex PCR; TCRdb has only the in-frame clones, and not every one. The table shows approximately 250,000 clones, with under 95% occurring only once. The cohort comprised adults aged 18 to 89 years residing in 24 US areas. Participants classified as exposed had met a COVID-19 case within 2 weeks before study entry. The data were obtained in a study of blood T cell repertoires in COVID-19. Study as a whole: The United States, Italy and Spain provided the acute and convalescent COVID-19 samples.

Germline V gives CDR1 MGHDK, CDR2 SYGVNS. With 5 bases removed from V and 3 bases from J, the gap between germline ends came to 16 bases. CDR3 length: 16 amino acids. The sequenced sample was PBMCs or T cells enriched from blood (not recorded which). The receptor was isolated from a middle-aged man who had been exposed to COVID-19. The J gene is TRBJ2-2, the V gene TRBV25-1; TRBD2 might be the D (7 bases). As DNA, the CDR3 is TGTGCCAGCAGTCCACTCGGGGAGGGGGACACCGGGGAGCTGTTTTTT. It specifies CASSPLGEGDTGELFF.